This T cell receptor beta chain was retrieved from a study of technical replicates of blood from a few donors. Germline CDR1 reads SEHNR; CDR2 reads FQNEAQ (reference sequence). Trimming removed 5 bases from V and 2 bases from J, with 3 bases in between. There are 12 residues in the CDR3. Here immunoSEQ multiplex PCR was the method, and the copy in TCRdb shows in-frame clones only, minus some. The table has tens of thousands of clones, 92% seen once. The source material was T cells isolated from PBMCs. This clonotype was obtained from a human donor in good health. The V and J genes are TRBV7-9 and TRBJ2-2; no reliable D call. As DNA, the CDR3 is TGTGCCAGCAGCCTCAACACCGGGGAGCTGTTTTTT. Amino acid sequence: CASSLNTGELFF.